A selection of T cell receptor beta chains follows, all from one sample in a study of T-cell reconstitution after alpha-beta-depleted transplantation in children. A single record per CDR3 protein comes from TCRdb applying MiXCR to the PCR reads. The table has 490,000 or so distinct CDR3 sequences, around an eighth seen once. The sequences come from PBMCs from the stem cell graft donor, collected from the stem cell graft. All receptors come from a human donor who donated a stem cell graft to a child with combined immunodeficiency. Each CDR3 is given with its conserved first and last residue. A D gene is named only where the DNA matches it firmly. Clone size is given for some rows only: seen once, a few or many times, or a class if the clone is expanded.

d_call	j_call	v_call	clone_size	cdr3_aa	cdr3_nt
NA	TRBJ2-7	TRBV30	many	CAWLLGQFYEQYF	TGTGCCTGGTTACTTGGACAGTTCTACGAGCAGTACTTC
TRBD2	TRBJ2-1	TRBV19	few	CASSIGLAGRNEQFF	TGTGCCAGTAGTATAGGACTAGCGGGAAGGAATGAGCAGTTCTTC
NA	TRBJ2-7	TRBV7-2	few	CASSLMGQIYEQYF	TGTGCCAGCAGCTTAATGGGGCAGATCTACGAGCAGTACTTC
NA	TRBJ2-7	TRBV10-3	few	CAISVAGSEQYF	TGTGCCATCAGCGTGGCCGGCTCCGAGCAGTACTTC
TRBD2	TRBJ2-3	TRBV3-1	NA	CASSQALAATDTQYF	TGTGCCAGCAGCCAAGCACTAGCGGCCACAGATACGCAGTATTTT
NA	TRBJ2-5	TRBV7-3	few	CASSPGQLETQYF	TGTGCCAGCAGTCCCGGGCAGTTGGAGACCCAGTACTTC
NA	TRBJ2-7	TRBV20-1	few	CSARGRGNEQYF	TGCAGTGCTAGGGGGCGGGGTAACGAGCAGTACTTC
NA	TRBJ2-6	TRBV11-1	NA	CASRGGRISGANVLTF	TGTGCCAGCCGCGGGGGCCGGATATCCGGGGCCAACGTCCTGACTTTC
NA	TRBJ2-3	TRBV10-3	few	CAISAGARADTQYF	TGTGCCATCAGTGCGGGGGCCAGGGCAGATACGCAGTATTTT
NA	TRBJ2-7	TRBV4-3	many	CASSQDLGTGGFEQYF	TGCGCCAGCAGCCAAGATCTCGGGACTGGGGGATTCGAGCAGTACTTC
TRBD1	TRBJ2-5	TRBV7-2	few	CASSLQDRVQETQYF	TGTGCCAGCAGCTTACAAGACAGGGTCCAAGAGACCCAGTACTTC
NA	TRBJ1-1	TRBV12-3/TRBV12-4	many	CASSLAAEVNTEAFF	TGTGCCAGCAGTTTAGCCGCGGAGGTGAACACTGAAGCTTTCTTT
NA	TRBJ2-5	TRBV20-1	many	CSARDPRLPPETQYF	TGCAGTGCTAGAGATCCCAGGCTCCCACCAGAGACCCAGTACTTC